The clone carrying this TCR beta chain has just a few counts. Antigen: not known. The sample originates from a study of shared clonotypes between healthy human individuals. Study-wide findings and caveats: In the sorted subsets, rarefaction showed sequencing was incomplete despite large depth.

The V end was cut by 6 bases, the J end by 0 bases, with 6 bases between. CDR3 length: 12 amino acids. Germline-derived CDR1 and CDR2 are MNHNS and SASEGT. Approximately 210 ng DNA, 30,000 to 35,000 T cell genomes, went into each sorted-subset replicate PCR. Produced via immunoSEQ multiplex PCR; TCRdb's table is partial and in-frame only. Here the sample spans about 1 million clones, 70% to 80% being singletons. J is TRBJ2-7 and V is TRBV6-1; no firm D call. Sequencing was done on a sample of memory CD4+ T cells sorted from blood. Subset defined: CD45RA-negative fraction. This clonotype was sampled from a man aged 18-30 years in good health. CDR3 loop: CASSESSYEQYF. CDR3 bases: TGTGCCAGCAGCGAGAGCTCCTACGAGCAGTACTTC.